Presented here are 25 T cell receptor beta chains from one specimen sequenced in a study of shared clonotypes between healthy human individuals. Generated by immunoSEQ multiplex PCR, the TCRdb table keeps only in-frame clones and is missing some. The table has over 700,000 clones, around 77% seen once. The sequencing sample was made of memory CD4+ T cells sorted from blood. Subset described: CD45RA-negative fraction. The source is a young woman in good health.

CDR3 amino acids: CASSRESDTQYF. The CDR3 coding sequence is TGTGCCAGCAGCCGGGAGTCAGATACGCAGTATTTT. This chain connects TRBV7-9 to TRBJ2-3; D is possibly TRBD2 (6 bases). The CDR3 length is 12 residues. Trimming took off 5 bases at V and 4 bases at J, with 7 bases between the two ends. Germline-derived CDR1 and CDR2 are SEHNR and FQNEAQ (reference sequence).

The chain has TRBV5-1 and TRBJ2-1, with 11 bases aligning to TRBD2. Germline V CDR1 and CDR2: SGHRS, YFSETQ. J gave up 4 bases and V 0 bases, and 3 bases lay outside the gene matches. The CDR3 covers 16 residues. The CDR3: CASSLETSGGYNEQFF. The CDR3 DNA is TGCGCCAGCAGCTTGGAAACTAGCGGGGGTTACAATGAGCAGTTCTTC.

The CDR3 DNA reads as TGCGCCAGCAGCGCCGATTCAGGTAACACTGAAGCTTTCTTT. This gives the protein CASSADSGNTEAFF. This chain joins TRBV5-1 and TRBJ1-1; unclear D gene. Germline V gives CDR1 SGHRS, CDR2 YFSETQ. The CDR3 covers 14 residues. Trimming removed 4 bases at V and 2 bases at J, with 12 bases between. The whole variable domain, filled in from reference TRBV5-1 and TRBJ1-1, reads KAGVTQTPRYLIKTRGQQVTLSCSPISGHRSVSWYQQTPGQGLQFLFEYFSETQRNKGNFPGRFSGRQFSNSRSEMNVSTLELGDSALYLCASSADSGNTEAFFGQGTRLTVV.

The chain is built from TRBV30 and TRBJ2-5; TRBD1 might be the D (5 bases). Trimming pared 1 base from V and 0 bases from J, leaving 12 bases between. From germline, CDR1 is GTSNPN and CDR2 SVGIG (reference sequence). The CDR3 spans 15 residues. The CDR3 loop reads CAWSDWAGYQETQYF. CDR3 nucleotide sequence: TGTGCCTGGAGTGATTGGGCAGGGTACCAAGAGACCCAGTACTTC. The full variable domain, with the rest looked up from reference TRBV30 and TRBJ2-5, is SQTIHQWPATLVQPVGSPLSLECTVEGTSNPNLYWYRQAAGRGLQLLFYSVGIGQISSEVPQNLSASRPQDRQFILSSKKLLLSDSGFYLCAWSDWAGYQETQYFGPGTRLLVL.

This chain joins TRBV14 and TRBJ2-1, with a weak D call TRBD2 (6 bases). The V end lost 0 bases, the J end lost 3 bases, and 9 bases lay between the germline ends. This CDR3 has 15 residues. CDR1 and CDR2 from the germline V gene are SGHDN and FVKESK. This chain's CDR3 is CASSQDEDYYNEQFF. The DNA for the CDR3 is TGTGCCAGCAGCCAAGACGAGGACTACTACAATGAGCAGTTCTTC.

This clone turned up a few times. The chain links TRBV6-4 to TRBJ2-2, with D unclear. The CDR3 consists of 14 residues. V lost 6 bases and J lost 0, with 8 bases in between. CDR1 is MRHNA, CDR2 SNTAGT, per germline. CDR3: CASRINANTGELFF. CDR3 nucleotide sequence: TGTGCCAGCAGAATCAATGCGAACACCGGGGAGCTGTTTTTT.

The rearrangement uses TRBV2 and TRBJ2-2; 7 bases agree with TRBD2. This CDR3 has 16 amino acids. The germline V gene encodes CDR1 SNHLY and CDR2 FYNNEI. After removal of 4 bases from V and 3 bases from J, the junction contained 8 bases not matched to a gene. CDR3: CASSGVAGVDTGELFF. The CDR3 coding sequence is TGTGCCAGCAGTGGAGTTGCGGGAGTCGACACCGGGGAGCTGTTTTTT. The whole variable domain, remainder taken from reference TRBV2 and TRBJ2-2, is EPEVTQTPSHQVTQMGQEVILRCVPISNHLYFYWYRQILGQKVEFLVSFYNNEISEKSEIFDDQFSVERPDGSNFTLKIRSTKLEDSAMYFCASSGVAGVDTGELFFGEGSRLTVL.

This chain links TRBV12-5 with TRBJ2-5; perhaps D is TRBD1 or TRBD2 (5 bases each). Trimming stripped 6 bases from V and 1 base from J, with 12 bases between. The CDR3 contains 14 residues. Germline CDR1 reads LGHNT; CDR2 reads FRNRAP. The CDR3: CASGPSGTQETQYF. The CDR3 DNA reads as TGTGCTAGTGGCCCGTCGGGGACCCAAGAGACCCAGTACTTC.

The CDR3: CASIAGPLGLAGVSDTQYF. The CDR3 DNA is TGCGCCAGCATCGCGGGGCCTCTGGGACTAGCGGGAGTTAGCGATACGCAGTATTTT. J is TRBJ2-3 and V is TRBV5-1; TRBD2 aligns across 14 bases. This CDR3 is 19 amino acids long. Losses at the gene ends were 6 bases for V and 6 bases for J; bases not matched to a gene: 18. The germline gives CDR1 SGHRS, CDR2 YFSETQ. Using reference TRBV5-1 and TRBJ2-3 for the parts outside the CDR3, the full variable domain is KAGVTQTPRYLIKTRGQQVTLSCSPISGHRSVSWYQQTPGQGLQFLFEYFSETQRNKGNFPGRFSGRQFSNSRSEMNVSTLELGDSALYLCASIAGPLGLAGVSDTQYFGPGTRLTVL.

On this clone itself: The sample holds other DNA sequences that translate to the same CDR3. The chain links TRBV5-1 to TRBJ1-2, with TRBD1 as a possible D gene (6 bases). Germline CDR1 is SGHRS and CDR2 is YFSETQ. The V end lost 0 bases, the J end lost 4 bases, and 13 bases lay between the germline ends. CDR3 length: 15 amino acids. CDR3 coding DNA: TGCGCCAGCAGCTTGGGATGGGGGCAGGGCTATGGCTACACCTTC. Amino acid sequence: CASSLGWGQGYGYTF.

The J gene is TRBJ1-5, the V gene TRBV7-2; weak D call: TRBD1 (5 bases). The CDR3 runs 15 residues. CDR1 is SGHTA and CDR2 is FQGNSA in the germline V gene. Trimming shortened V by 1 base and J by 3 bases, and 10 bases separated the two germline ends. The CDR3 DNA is TGTGCCAGCAGCTTAGGGGGACGGATCAATCAGCCCCAGCATTTT. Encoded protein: CASSLGGRINQPQHF.

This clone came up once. The CDR3 DNA follows: TGTGCCAGCTCACCACGTCCGAGCGGGAGTCAGGCAGATACGCAGTATTTT. Encoded protein: CASSPRPSGSQADTQYF. The chain joins TRBV18 to TRBJ2-3; 8 nucleotides match TRBD2. Germline CDR1 reads KGHSH; CDR2 reads LQKENI. This CDR3 spans 17 amino acids. Unmatched junction bases numbered 10, after V lost 1 base and J lost 4 bases.

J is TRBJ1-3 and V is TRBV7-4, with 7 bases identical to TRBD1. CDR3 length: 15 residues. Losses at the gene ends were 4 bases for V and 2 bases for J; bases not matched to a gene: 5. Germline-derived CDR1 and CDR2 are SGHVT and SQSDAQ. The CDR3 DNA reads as TGTGCCAGCAGCTCCGCTGACAGGGCTGGAAACACCATATATTTT. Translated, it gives CASSSADRAGNTIYF.

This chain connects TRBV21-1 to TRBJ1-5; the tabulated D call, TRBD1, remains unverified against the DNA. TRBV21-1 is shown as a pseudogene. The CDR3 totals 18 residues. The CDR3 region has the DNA TGTGCCAGCGGCGAGACTAGAGGGACAGGGGGTACTAGGCAGCCCCAGCATTTT. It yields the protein CASGETRGTGGTRQPQHF.

DNA for the CDR3: TGTGCCAGCAGTGCGGGCAGGGCCGAAGCTTTCTTT. The encoded protein is CASSAGRAEAFF. The chain uses TRBV25-1 and TRBJ1-1, with D perhaps TRBD1 (5 bases). The CDR3 is made up of 12 amino acids. The V gene's germline CDR1 is MGHDK and CDR2 SYGVNS. V lost 4 bases and J 8 bases, leaving 11 bases between the germline ends.

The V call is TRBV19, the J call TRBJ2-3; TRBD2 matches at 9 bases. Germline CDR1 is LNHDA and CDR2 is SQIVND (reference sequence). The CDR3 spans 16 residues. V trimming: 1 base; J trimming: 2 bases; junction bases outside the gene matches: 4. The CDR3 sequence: CASSIGLAGHTDTQYF. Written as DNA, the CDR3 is TGTGCCAGTAGTATAGGCCTAGCGGGACACACAGATACGCAGTATTTT. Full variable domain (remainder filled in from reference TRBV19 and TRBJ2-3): DGGITQSPKYLFRKEGQNVTLSCEQNLNHDAMYWYRQDPGQGLRLIYYSQIVNDFQKGDIAEGYSVSREKKESFPLTVTSAQKNPTAFYLCASSIGLAGHTDTQYFGPGTRLTVL.

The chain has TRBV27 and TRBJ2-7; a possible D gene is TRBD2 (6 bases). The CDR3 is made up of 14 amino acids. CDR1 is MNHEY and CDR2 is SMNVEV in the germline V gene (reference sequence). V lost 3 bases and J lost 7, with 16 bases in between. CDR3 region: CASSFGRGFTEQYF. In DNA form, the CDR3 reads TGTGCCAGCAGTTTCGGGAGAGGTTTCACGGAGCAGTACTTC.

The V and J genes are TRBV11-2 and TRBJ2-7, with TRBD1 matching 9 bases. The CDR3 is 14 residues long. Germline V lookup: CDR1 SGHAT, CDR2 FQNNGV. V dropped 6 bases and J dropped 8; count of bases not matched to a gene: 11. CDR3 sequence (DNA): TGTGCCAGCAGTCCCGGGACAGGGAAATCCAAGCAGTACTTC. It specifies CASSPGTGKSKQYF.

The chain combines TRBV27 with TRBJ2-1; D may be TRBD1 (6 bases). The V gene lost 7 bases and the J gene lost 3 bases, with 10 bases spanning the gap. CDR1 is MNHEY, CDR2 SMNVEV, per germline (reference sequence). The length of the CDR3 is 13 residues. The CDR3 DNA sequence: TGTGCCAGCAAGTCCAGGGGCTACAATGAGCAGTTCTTC. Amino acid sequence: CASKSRGYNEQFF.

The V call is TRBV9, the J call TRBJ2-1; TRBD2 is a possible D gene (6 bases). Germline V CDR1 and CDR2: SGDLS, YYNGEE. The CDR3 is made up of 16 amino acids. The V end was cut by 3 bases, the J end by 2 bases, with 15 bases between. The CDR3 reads CASSEPRGGAYNEQFF. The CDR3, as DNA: TGTGCCAGCAGCGAGCCGAGGGGCGGGGCCTACAATGAGCAGTTCTTC. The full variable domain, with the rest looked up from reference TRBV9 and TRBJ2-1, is DSGVTQTPKHLITATGQRVTLRCSPRSGDLSVYWYQQSLDQGLQFLIQYYNGEERAKGNILERFSAQQFPDLHSELNLSSLELGDSALYFCASSEPRGGAYNEQFFGPGTRLTVL.

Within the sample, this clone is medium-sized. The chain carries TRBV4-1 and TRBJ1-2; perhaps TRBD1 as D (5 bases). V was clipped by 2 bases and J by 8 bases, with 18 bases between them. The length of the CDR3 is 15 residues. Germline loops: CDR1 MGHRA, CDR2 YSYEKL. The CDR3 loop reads CASSQPPTVNGGYTF. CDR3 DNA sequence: TGCGCCAGCAGCCAACCCCCGACAGTTAATGGGGGCTACACCTTC.

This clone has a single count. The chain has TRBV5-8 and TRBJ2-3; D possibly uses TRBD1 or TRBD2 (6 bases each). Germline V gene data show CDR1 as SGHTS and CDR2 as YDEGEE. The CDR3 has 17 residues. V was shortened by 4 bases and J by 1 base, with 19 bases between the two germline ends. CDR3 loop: CASSRPGAGSRTDTQYF. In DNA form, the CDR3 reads TGTGCCAGCAGCCGGCCGGGGGCGGGCTCCCGCACAGATACGCAGTATTTT.

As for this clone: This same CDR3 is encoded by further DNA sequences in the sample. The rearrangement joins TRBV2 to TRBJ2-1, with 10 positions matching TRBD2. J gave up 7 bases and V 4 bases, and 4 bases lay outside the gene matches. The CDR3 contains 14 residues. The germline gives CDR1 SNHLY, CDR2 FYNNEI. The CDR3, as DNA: TGTGCCAGCAGTGGTCTAGCGGGAGTGAATGAGCAGTTCTTC. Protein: CASSGLAGVNEQFF.

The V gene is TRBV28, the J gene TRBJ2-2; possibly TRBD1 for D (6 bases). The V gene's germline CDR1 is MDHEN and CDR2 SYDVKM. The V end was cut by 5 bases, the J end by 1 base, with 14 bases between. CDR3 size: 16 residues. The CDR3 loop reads CASSEPGHRNTGELFF. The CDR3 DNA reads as TGTGCCAGCAGTGAACCGGGACACAGGAACACCGGGGAGCTGTTTTTT.

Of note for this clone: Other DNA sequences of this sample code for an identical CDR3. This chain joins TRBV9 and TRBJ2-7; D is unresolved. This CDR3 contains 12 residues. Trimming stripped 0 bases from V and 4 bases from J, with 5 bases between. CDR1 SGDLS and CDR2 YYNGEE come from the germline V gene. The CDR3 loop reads CASSVDGYEQYF. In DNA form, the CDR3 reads TGTGCCAGCAGCGTAGATGGTTACGAGCAGTACTTC.